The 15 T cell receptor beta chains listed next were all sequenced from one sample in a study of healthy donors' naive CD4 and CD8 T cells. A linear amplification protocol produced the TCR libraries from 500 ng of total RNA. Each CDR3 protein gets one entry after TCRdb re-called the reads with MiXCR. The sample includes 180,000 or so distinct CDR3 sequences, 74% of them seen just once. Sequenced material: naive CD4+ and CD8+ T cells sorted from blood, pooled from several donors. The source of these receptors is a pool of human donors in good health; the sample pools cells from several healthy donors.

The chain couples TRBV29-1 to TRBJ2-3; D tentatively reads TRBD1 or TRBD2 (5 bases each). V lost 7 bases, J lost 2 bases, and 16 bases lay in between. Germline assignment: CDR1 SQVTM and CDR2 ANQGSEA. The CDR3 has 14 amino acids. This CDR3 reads CSGGDGGHTDTQYF. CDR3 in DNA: TGCAGCGGAGGGGACGGCGGCCACACAGATACGCAGTATTTT.

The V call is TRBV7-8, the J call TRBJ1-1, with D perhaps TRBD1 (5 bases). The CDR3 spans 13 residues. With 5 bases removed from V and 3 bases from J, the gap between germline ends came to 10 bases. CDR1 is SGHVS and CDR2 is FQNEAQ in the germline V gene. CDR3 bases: TGTGCCAGCAGCAGGGGTAGGGACACTGAAGCTTTCTTT. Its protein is CASSRGRDTEAFF.

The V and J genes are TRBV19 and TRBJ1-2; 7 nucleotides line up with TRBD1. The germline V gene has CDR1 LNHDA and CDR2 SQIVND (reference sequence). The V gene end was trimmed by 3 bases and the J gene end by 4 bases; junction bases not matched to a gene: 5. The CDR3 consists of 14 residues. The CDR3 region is CASSMPDRIYGYTF. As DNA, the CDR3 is TGTGCCAGTAGTATGCCGGACAGGATCTATGGCTACACCTTC.

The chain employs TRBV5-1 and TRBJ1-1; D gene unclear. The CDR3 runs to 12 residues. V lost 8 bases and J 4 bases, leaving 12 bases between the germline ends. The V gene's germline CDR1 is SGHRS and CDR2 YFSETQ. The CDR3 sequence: CASQEGGTEAFF. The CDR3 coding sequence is TGCGCCAGTCAAGAGGGAGGCACTGAAGCTTTCTTT.

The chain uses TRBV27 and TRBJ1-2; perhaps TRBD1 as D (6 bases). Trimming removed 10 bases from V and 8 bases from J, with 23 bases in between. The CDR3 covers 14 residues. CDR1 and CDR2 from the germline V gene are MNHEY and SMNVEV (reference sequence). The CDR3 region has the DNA TGTGCCACCCGACCAGCAGGGGCCCTATTCGGCTACACCTTC. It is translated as CATRPAGALFGYTF.

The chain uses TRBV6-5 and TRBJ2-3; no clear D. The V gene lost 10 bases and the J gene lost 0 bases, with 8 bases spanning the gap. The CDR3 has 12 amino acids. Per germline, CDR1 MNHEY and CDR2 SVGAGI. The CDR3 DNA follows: TGTGCCATATCTACAAGCACAGATACGCAGTATTTT. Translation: CAISTSTDTQYF.

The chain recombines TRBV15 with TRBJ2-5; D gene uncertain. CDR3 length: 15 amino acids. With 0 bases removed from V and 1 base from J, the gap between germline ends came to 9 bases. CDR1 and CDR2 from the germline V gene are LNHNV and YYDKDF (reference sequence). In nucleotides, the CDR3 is TGTGCCACCAGCAGAGATCGAAATACCCAAGAGACCCAGTACTTC. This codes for CATSRDRNTQETQYF.

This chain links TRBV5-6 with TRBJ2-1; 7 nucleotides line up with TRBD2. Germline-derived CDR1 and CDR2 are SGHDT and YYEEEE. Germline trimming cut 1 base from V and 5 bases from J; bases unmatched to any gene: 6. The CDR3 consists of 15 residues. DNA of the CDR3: TGTGCCAGCAGCTTGATGACCGCGGGGGACAATGAGCAGTTCTTC. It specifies CASSLMTAGDNEQFF.

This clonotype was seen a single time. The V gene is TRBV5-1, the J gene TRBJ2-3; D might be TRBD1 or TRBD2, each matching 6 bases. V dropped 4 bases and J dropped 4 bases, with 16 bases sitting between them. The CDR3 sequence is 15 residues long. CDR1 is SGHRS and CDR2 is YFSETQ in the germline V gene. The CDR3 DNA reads TGCGCCAGCAGCCCGACGTCGGGGGCCCCAGATACGCAGTATTTT. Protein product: CASSPTSGAPDTQYF.

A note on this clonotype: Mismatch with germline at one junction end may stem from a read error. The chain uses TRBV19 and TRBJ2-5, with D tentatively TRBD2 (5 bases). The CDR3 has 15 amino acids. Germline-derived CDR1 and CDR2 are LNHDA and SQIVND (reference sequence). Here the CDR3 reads CASSLTRVGDETQHF. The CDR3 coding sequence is TGTGCCAGTAGTCTCACAAGGGTGGGAGATGAGACCCAGCACTTC.

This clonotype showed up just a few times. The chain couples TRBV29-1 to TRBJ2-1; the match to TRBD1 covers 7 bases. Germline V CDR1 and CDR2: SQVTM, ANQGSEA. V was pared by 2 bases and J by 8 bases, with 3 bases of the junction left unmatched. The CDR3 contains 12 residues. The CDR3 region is CSVERDRDEQFF. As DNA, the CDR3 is TGCAGCGTTGAACGAGACAGGGATGAGCAGTTCTTC.

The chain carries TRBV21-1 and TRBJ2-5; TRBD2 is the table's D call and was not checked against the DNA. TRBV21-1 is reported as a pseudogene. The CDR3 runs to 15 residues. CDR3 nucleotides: TGTGCCAGCAGATGGGACGGCAAGTACCAAGAGACCCAGTACTTC. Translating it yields CASRWDGKYQETQYF.

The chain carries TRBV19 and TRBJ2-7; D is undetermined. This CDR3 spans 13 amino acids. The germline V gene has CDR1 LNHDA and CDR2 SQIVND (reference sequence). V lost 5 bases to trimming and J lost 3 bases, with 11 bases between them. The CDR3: CASSPRQLYEQYF. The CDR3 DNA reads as TGTGCCAGTAGTCCCCGACAACTCTACGAGCAGTACTTC.

CDR3 loop: CASSYGSAPTYEQYF. The CDR3, as DNA: TGTGCCAGCAGTTACGGTAGCGCGCCCACCTACGAGCAGTACTTC. The chain uses TRBV6-5 and TRBJ2-7; a possible D gene is TRBD2 (5 bases). V lost 2 bases to trimming and J lost 2 bases, with 13 bases between them. The germline gives CDR1 MNHEY, CDR2 SVGAGI. The CDR3 spans 15 residues.

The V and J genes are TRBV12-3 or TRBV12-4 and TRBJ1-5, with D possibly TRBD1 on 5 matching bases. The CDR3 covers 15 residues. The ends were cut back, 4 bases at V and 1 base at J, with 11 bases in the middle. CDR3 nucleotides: TGTGCCAGCAGTTCATTAGGGGAAAGCAATCAGCCCCAGCATTTT. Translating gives CASSSLGESNQPQHF.